This T cell receptor (beta chain) was observed in a study of blood T cell repertoires in COVID-19. Looking at the study overall: The United States, Italy and Spain provided the acute and convalescent COVID-19 samples.

Worth noting for this clone: At one boundary the junction diverges from the germline segment, which might be a read error. Other DNA sequences within the sample encode an identical CDR3.

This table comes from immunoSEQ multiplex PCR, and its TCRdb copy is limited to in-frame clones, with some not included. The table has around 130,000 clones, approximately 87% seen once. This CDR3 region has 15 residues. The germline gives CDR1 MGHRA, CDR2 YSYEKL. The source is a man aged 55 to 70 with acute or convalescent COVID-19. Source material: peripheral blood. The chain couples TRBV4-1 to TRBJ2-7; D perhaps matches TRBD1 (6 bases). Here the CDR3 reads CASSQSSDSYYEQYF. Here the CDR3 DNA reads TGCGCCAGCAGCCAATCATCGGACAGCTACTACGAACAGTACTTC.